This TCR beta chain comes out of a study of cytomegalovirus exposure and HLA in healthy donors. Study in general: A prior analysis found 100 million to 140 million unique TCR beta sequences from 150 million to 200 million T cells.

60 Vbeta and 13 Jbeta primers were used in PCR. Source study methods: Per a later analysis, the number of unique TCR beta chains was around 79 million, of which 9 million to 12 million were shared. Profiled with immunoSEQ multiplex PCR; TCRdb holds only in-frame clones, not every one. V, J and clone size are taken as reported in that table, and D and trimming were inferred from the DNA itself. The sample shows 100,000 to 150,000 clones, about two thirds of them seen only once. As for this clone: Its antigen is undetermined.

Germline V gives CDR1 MDHEN, CDR2 SYDVKM. The CDR3 has 19 residues. With 5 bases clipped from V and 0 bases from J, the junction kept 15 bases outside the gene matches. Study-wide points: Data from an earlier analysis indicated that most TCR beta V segments were productive either about 87% or about 30% of the time. Sequencing probably produced one cluster of sequence variants that were highly shared.

Material: PBMCs. The genes are TRBV28 and TRBJ2-3; 9 bases match TRBD2. The clonotype was recovered from a man aged 30 to 39 in good health and CMV-seronegative. CDR3 nucleotide sequence: TGTGCCAGCAGTGACACCGATATTAGCGGGAGACCTAGCACAGATACGCAGTATTTT. This translates into CASSDTDISGRPSTDTQYF.